Listed here is a single T cell receptor (beta chain). Its antigen is not known. The PCR ran on 60 Vbeta and 13 Jbeta primers. Produced via immunoSEQ multiplex PCR; TCRdb's table is partial and in-frame only. This table has fewer than 150,000 clones, 70% to 80% appearing once. This specimen belongs to a study of cytomegalovirus exposure and HLA in healthy donors. Study-level findings and limits: Versus the approximately 720-donor mean, an Asian-associated ancestry cluster reportedly showed fewer N-insertions in a later analysis.

The germline V and J ends were trimmed by 2 bases and 1 base, with 18 bases remaining between them. The CDR3 is made up of 18 amino acids. The germline V gene has CDR1 SGHDT and CDR2 YYEEEE. Material: PBMCs. The receptor comes from a man younger than 40 in good health and CMV-seronegative. The chain is built from TRBV5-6 and TRBJ1-4; D remains ambiguous. CDR3 region: CASSFFDNAPVTNEKLFF. The CDR3 nucleotides are TGTGCCAGCAGCTTTTTTGACAACGCACCGGTAACTAATGAAAAACTGTTTTTT.